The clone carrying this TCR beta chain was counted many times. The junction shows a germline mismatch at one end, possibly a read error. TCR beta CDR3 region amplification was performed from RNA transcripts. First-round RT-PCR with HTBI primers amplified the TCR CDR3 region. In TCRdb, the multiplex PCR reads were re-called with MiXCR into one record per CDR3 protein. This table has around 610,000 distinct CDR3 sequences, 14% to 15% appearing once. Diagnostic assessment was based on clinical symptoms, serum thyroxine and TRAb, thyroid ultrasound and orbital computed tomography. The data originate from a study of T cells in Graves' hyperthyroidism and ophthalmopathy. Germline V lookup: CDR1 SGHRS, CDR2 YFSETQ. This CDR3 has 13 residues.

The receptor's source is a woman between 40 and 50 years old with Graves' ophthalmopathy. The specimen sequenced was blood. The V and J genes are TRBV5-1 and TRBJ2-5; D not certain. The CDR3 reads CASSLEVVETQYF. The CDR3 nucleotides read TGTGCCAGCAGCTTGGAAGTAGTGGAGACCCAGTACTTC.